Included here is one T cell receptor beta chain sequence, with context. Its specificity is not known. The data originate from a study of T cells in Graves' hyperthyroidism and ophthalmopathy. Uncontrolled infection, other autoimmune disease, pregnancy or lactation disqualified patients from enrolment. The investigators amplified TCR beta CDR3 regions from RNA transcripts. The HTBI set primed first-round TCR CDR3 RT-PCR. TCRdb re-analysed the multiplex PCR reads in MiXCR, keeping a single row per CDR3 protein. This sample has approximately 490,000 distinct CDR3 sequences, with under 25% found just once. General study points: Most clonotypes that expanded in the thyroid above 0.001 also showed up in blood.

The germline V gene encodes CDR1 GTSNPN and CDR2 SVGIG (reference sequence). The CDR3 is 11 amino acids. V was clipped by 1 base and J by 1 base, with 1 base between them. This chain joins TRBV30 and TRBJ2-5; D not resolved. The source is a woman between 65 and 79 years old with Graves' ophthalmopathy. Input material: blood. CDR3 in amino acids: CAWSGQETQYF. Written as DNA, the CDR3 is TGTGCCTGGAGTGGCCAAGAGACCCAGTACTTC.